This T cell receptor beta chain was sequenced in a study of blood T cell repertoires in COVID-19. Study-level background: Acute and convalescent COVID-19 specimens originated in the United States, Italy and Spain.

Germline loops: CDR1 LGHDT, CDR2 YNNKEL (reference sequence). V lost 1 base and J 8 bases, leaving 11 bases between the germline ends. CDR3 length: 13 amino acids. The table came from immunoSEQ multiplex PCR; TCRdb's copy has only in-frame clones and leaves some out. This repertoire shows some 120,000 clones, less than 90% found once; its top ten account for under 15%. The chain has TRBV3-1 (or the pseudogene TRBV3-2) and TRBJ1-2; tentative D call: TRBD1 (6 bases). The clonotype originates from a woman aged 30 to 39 who had recovered from COVID-19. Specimen: peripheral blood. The CDR3 region has the DNA TGTGCCAGCAGCCAAGGGGGGGGCATGGGCTACACCTTC. This encodes CASSQGGGMGYTF.